This T cell receptor (beta chain) originates from a study of cytomegalovirus exposure and HLA in healthy donors. General study results and limits: Presence/absence analysis assumed near-uniform sequencing depth across donors. Earlier analysis found most TCR beta V segments productive about 87% or about 30% of the time. Some V segments could not be told apart, so they were left out, TRBV6-2 and TRBV6-3 among them. Many donors carried some public TCRs, although rarity characterized most TCR sequences.

Remarks on this clone: As yet, its antigen is unknown.

V lost 4 bases, J lost 0 bases, and 7 bases lay in between. The CDR3 spans 13 residues. From germline, CDR1 is LNHDA and CDR2 SQIVND (reference sequence). Primers included in the PCR were 60 Vbeta and 13 Jbeta primers. Sequenced by immunoSEQ multiplex PCR; TCRdb stores in-frame clones only, minus some. Of roughly 200,000 clones listed, more than 85% were seen once; the top ten hold roughly 0.99%. Input material: PBMCs. This sequence was found in a woman aged 18-29 years in good health and CMV-seronegative. V gene TRBV19 combines with J gene TRBJ2-7; tentative D call: TRBD1 (6 bases). The CDR3 region has the DNA TGTGCCAGTAGTAAAGGGGGCTCCTACGAGCAGTACTTC. It is translated as CASSKGGSYEQYF.